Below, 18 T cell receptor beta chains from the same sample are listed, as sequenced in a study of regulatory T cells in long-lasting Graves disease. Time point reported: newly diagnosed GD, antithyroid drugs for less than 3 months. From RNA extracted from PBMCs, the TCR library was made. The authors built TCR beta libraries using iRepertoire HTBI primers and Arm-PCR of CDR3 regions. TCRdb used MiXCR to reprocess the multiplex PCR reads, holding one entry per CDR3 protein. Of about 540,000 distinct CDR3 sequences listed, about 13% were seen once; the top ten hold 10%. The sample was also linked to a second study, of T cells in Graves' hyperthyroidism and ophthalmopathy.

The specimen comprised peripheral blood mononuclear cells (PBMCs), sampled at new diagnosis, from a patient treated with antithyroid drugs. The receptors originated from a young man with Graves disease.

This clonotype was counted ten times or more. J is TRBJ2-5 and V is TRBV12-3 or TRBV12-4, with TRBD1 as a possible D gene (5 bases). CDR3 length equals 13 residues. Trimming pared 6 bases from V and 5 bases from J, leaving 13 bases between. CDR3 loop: CASRLTWGETQYF. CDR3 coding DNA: TGTGCCAGCAGACTTACGTGGGGCGAGACCCAGTACTTC.

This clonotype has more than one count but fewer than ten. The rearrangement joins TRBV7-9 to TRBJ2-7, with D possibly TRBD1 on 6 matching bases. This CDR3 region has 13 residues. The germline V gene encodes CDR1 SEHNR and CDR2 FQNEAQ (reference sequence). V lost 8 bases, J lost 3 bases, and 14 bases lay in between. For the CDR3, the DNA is TGTGCCAGCCAACCAAAGACAGGCTACGAGCAGTACTTC. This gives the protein CASQPKTGYEQYF.

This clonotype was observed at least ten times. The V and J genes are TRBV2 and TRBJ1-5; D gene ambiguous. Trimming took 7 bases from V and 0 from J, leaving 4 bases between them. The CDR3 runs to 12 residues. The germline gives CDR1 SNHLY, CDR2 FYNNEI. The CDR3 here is CASKDSNQPQHF. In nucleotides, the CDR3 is TGTGCCAGCAAAGATAGCAATCAGCCCCAGCATTTT.

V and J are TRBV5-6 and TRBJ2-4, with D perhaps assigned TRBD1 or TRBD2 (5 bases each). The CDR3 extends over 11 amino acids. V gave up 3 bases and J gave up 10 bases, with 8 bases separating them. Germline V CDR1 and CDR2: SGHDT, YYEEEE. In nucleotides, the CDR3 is TGTGCCAGCAGCTATGGGGGAATTCAGTACTTC. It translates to CASSYGGIQYF.

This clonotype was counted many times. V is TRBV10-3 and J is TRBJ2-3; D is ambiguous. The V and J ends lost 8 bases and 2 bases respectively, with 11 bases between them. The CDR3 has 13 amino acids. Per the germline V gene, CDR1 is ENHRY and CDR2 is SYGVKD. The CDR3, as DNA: TGTGCCATCGGCGGCAGATCCACAGATACGCAGTATTTT. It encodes CAIGGRSTDTQYF.

The CDR3 nucleotides read TGTGCCAGCAGTTTGGAAAGGGCGACCGGGGAGCTGTTTTTT. Amino acids: CASSLERATGELFF. The chain employs TRBV12-3 or TRBV12-4 and TRBJ2-2; the D is unclear. The CDR3 runs to 14 residues. V shed 3 bases and J shed 5 bases, with 10 bases lying between them.

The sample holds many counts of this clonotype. The CDR3 loop is CATQAAASYNEQFF. The CDR3 region has the DNA TGTGCCACTCAAGCAGCGGCCTCCTACAATGAGCAGTTCTTC. This chain uses TRBV2 with TRBJ2-1, with D tentatively TRBD2 (5 bases). Trimming left V 10 bases short and J 0 bases short, with 13 bases between. The CDR3 covers 14 residues. Germline-derived CDR1 and CDR2 are SNHLY and FYNNEI.

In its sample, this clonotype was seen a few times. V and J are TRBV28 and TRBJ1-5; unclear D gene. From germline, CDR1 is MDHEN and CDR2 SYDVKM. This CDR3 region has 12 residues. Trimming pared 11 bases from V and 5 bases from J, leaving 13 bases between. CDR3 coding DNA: TGTGCCTCCGAAAGAGGCTATCAGCCCCAGCATTTT. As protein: CASERGYQPQHF.

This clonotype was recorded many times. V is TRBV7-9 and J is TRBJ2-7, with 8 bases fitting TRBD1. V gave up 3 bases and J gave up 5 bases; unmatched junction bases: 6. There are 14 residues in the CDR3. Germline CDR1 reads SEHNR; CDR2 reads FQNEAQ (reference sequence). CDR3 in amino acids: CASSFGQGFDEQYF. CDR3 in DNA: TGTGCCAGCAGCTTTGGACAGGGCTTCGACGAGCAGTACTTC.

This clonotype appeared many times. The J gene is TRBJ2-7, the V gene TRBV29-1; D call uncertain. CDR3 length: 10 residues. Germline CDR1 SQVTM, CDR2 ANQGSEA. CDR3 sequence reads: CSARDYEQYF. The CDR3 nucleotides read TGCAGTGCACGAGACTACGAGCAGTACTTC.

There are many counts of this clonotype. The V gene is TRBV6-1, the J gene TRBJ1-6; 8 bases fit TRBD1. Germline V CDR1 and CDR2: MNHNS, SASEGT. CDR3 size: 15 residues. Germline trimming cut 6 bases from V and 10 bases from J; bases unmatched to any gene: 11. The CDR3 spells CASSRDRKGSSPLHF. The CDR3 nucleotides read TGTGCCAGCAGCCGGGACAGGAAAGGATCATCACCCCTCCACTTT.

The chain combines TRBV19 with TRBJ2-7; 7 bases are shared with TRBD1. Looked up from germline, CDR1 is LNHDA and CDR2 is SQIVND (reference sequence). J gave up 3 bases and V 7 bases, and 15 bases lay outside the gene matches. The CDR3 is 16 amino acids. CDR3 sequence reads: CASKGTEDGHNYEQYF. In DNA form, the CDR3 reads TGTGCCAGTAAGGGGACAGAGGACGGCCATAACTACGAGCAGTACTTC.

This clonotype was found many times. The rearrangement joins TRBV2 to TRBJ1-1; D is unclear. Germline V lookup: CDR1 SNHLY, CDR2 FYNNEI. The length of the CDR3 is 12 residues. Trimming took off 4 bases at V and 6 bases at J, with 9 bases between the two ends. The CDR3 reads CASSGGRAEAFF. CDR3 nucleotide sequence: TGTGCCAGCAGTGGAGGGAGGGCTGAAGCTTTCTTT.

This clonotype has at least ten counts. In DNA, the CDR3 is TGCAGTGCTGGCCTGTGGGCAGATACGCAGTATTTT. Encoded protein: CSAGLWADTQYF. The chain uses TRBV20-1 and TRBJ2-3, with no clear D. Germline CDR1 is DFQATT and CDR2 is SNEGSKA (reference sequence). CDR3 length: 12 residues. V was shortened by 5 bases and J by 4 bases, with 10 bases between the two germline ends.

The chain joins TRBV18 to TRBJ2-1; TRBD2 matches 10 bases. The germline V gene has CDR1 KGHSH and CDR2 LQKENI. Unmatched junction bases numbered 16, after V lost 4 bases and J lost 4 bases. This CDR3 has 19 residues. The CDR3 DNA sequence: TGTGCCAGCTCACACATGGGGCTAGCGGGAGAATCGGAGTACAATGAGCAGTTCTTC. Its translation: CASSHMGLAGESEYNEQFF.

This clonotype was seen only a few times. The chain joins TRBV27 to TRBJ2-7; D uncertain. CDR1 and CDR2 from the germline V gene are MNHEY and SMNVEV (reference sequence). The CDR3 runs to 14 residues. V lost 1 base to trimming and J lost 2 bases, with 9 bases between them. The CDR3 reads CASSLYAETYEQYF. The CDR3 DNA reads TGTGCCAGCAGTTTATACGCGGAAACCTACGAGCAGTACTTC.

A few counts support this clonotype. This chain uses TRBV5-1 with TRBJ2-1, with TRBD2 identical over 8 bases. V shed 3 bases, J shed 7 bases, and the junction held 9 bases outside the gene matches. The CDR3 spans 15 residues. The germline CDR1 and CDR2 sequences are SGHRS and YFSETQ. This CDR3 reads CASSSGGRSRNEQFF. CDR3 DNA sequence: TGCGCCAGCAGCTCCGGCGGGAGGTCGCGAAATGAGCAGTTCTTC. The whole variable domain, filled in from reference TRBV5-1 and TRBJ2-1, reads KAGVTQTPRYLIKTRGQQVTLSCSPISGHRSVSWYQQTPGQGLQFLFEYFSETQRNKGNFPGRFSGRQFSNSRSEMNVSTLELGDSALYLCASSSGGRSRNEQFFGPGTRLTVL.

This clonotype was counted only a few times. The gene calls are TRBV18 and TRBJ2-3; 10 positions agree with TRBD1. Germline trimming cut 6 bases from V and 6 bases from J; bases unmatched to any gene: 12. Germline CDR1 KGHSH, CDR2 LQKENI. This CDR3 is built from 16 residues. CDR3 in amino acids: CASSYADRGRLDTQYF. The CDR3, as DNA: TGTGCCAGCTCGTACGCTGACAGGGGGCGCCTCGATACGCAGTATTTT.